Detailed here is one TCR beta chain. Germline V lookup: CDR1 LGHNA, CDR2 YSLEER. The CDR3 has 15 amino acids. V trimming: 1 base; J trimming: 8 bases; junction bases outside the gene matches: 4. This record belongs to a study of blood T cell repertoires in COVID-19. Overall study context: Researchers got acute and convalescent COVID-19 samples from the United States, Italy and Spain. Nucleic acid was either cDNA or gDNA, and it came from T cells, B-cell-depleted T cells, or PBMCs.

In the original processing: Reference gene primers were amplified, and this amplification served to estimate nucleated cell counts. Repertoires were generated with immunoSEQ multiplex PCR, while TCRdb's copy carries only in-frame clones and drops some. V and J calls and clone size follow that table, whereas D and trimming were derived from the DNA. Here the sample spans 260,000 or so clones, 88% being singletons. The receptor's source is a man aged 18-30 years with active or convalescent COVID-19. J is TRBJ2-1 and V is TRBV4-3; 11 nucleotides agree with TRBD1. Source material: peripheral blood. In nucleotides, the CDR3 is TGCGCCAGCAGCCAAGGGGGACAGGGGGTCTATGAGCAGTTCTTC. Translation gives CASSQGGQGVYEQFF.